This entry describes one TCR beta chain. Its cognate antigen is unknown. Trimming at V came to 5 bases and at J to 5 bases, leaving 2 bases not matched to a gene. The CDR3 runs to 15 residues. Germline V lookup: CDR1 SGHAT, CDR2 FQNNGV. TCRdb keeps only in-frame clones here, not all; method: immunoSEQ multiplex PCR. The sample has about 14,000 clones, roughly 80% seen once; the top ten hold around 2.6%. The data stem from a study of tumor-infiltrating lymphocytes in localized non-small cell lung cancer. General study points: Only some patients had TCR sequencing, depending on available tissue.

Material: lung tumor tissue. This receptor was obtained from a human donor with non-small cell lung cancer. The chain has TRBV11-2 and TRBJ2-3; 15 bases fit TRBD2. The CDR3: CASSQGLAGGDTQYF. DNA of the CDR3: TGTGCCAGCAGCCAGGGACTAGCGGGAGGAGATACGCAGTATTTT.